Here is one TCR beta chain with its context. Its antigen is unknown. This sample is part of a study of T cell responses to AZD1222 COVID-19 vaccine. Study-level information: Second-dose schedules of about 4 or about 12 weeks were combined.

The data were produced by immunoSEQ multiplex PCR, yet TCRdb's version contains in-frame clones alone and is incomplete. The data contain about 190,000 clones, 90% to 95% of them singletons. Overall study findings and caveats: Females made up more of the donors, who were largely white British, and clonal diversity may have come out too low. Spike-specific TCR breadth and depth went up after people got two AZD1222 doses. Spike-wide vaccine-associated CD4 TCRs dominated at 160-218 and 743-854.

The sequence was obtained from an adult in good health. The input for sequencing was peripheral blood, taken on day 0 of AZD1222 vaccination.

The CDR3 loop reads CASSRPGAKPYNEQFF. As DNA, the CDR3 is TGTGCCAGTAGTAGGCCGGGCGCAAAACCCTACAATGAGCAGTTCTTC. The chain couples TRBV19 to TRBJ2-1; D not resolved. This CDR3 is 16 amino acids long. V was trimmed by 4 bases and J by 2 bases, leaving 15 bases between them. CDR1 is LNHDA, CDR2 SQIVND, per germline (reference sequence).